This passage covers 3 T cell receptor beta chains from one sample sequenced in a study of T cell responses to AZD1222 COVID-19 vaccine. Libraries were prepared by immunoSEQ multiplex PCR; TCRdb keeps only in-frame clonotypes and omits some of them. The table records over 130,000 clones, approximately 94% of them present only once. This specimen consisted of peripheral blood, obtained on day 0 of AZD1222 vaccination. These receptor sequences come from an adult in good health.

This clone was detected once. V and J are TRBV29-1 and TRBJ2-1; D is perhaps TRBD2 (5 bases). Germline V gene data show CDR1 as SQVTM and CDR2 as ANQGSEA. The CDR3 sequence is 15 residues long. The V end was cut by 2 bases, the J end by 2 bases, with 13 bases between. Here the CDR3 DNA reads TGCAGCGTTGAAAAAAACGGGAACCCCTACAATGAGCAGTTCTTC. This encodes CSVEKNGNPYNEQFF.

The V call is TRBV6-2 or TRBV6-3, the J call TRBJ1-1; no definite D call. The V gene lost 5 bases and the J gene lost 4 bases, with 14 bases spanning the gap. The CDR3 totals 14 residues. The germline V gene has CDR1 MNHEY and CDR2 SVGEGT. Here the CDR3 DNA reads TGTGCCAGCAGTGAGGTGAGGGTCGGCACTGAAGCTTTCTTT. Amino acids: CASSEVRVGTEAFF.

This chain links TRBV10-3 with TRBJ2-7; possibly TRBD2 for D (6 bases). This CDR3 comprises 16 residues. V lost 3 bases and J lost 6, with 21 bases in between. CDR1 is ENHRY, CDR2 SYGVKD, per germline. The CDR3 DNA reads TGTGCCATCAGTGACAAACCTAAGAATGGGGGGAGCGAGCAGTACTTC. This codes for CAISDKPKNGGSEQYF.